This T cell receptor (beta chain) appears in the sequencing data of a study of T cell changes during pregnancy in multiple sclerosis. Only a few counts were recorded for this clone. Produced via immunoSEQ multiplex PCR; TCRdb's table is partial and in-frame only. The top ten clones hold about 1.5% of a sample with approximately 92,000 clones, more than 85% of them seen once. The source of this sequence is a female donor with multiple sclerosis, enrolled in a pregnancy study. The sequenced sample was peripheral blood, obtained in the first trimester of pregnancy.

The CDR3 protein is CASSTEGWSHQPQHF. For the CDR3, the DNA is TGTGCCAGTAGTACGGAGGGTTGGAGCCATCAGCCCCAGCATTTT. The chain uses TRBV19 and TRBJ1-5; D is ambiguous. The CDR3 is 15 residues long. V dropped 4 bases and J dropped 5 bases, with 15 bases sitting between them. Germline V gives CDR1 LNHDA, CDR2 SQIVND (reference sequence). Filled out from reference TRBV19 and TRBJ1-5, the complete variable domain reads DGGITQSPKYLFRKEGQNVTLSCEQNLNHDAMYWYRQDPGQGLRLIYYSQIVNDFQKGDIAEGYSVSREKKESFPLTVTSAQKNPTAFYLCASSTEGWSHQPQHFGDGTRLSIL.